A single sample is the source of the 2 T cell receptor beta chains below, sequenced in a study of response to subunit inactivated influenza vaccine. TCRdb used MiXCR to reprocess the RT-PCR reads, holding one entry per CDR3 protein. Of around 710,000 distinct CDR3 sequences listed, approximately 15% are singletons. Source: PBMCs from blood, taken approximately 15 days before vaccination. Receptor source: a man in his fifties who received an inactivated influenza vaccine.

The chain is built from TRBV20-1 and TRBJ2-7, with 9 bases fitting TRBD2. The V gene's germline CDR1 is DFQATT and CDR2 SNEGSKA (reference sequence). The CDR3 has 13 residues. V was clipped by 5 bases and J by 0 bases; unmatched bases: 2. This CDR3 reads CSALAGHSYEQYF. The CDR3 DNA sequence: TGCAGTGCTCTAGCGGGACACTCCTACGAGCAGTACTTC.

This clonotype was observed a few times. This chain uses TRBV4-3 with TRBJ2-4; 11 positions match TRBD1. The V segment lost 6 bases and the J segment 8 bases; nucleotides outside the gene matches: 15. The germline V gene encodes CDR1 LGHNA and CDR2 YSLEER. The CDR3 loop spans 17 amino acids. This chain's CDR3 is CASSHGGQGVFGDIQYF. CDR3 coding DNA: TGCGCCAGCAGTCACGGGGGACAGGGGGTTTTTGGTGACATTCAGTACTTC.